This T cell receptor (beta chain) is from a study of CD8 T cells in Susac syndrome. The RNA, about 0.5 to 1 ug, was put through reverse transcription using random hexamers. Each CDR3 protein is one row after TCRdb ran MiXCR on the immunoSEQ multiplex PCR reads. The table includes 80,000 or so distinct CDR3 sequences, over 90% detected once. Germline-derived CDR1 and CDR2 are MNHNS and SASEGT. This CDR3 spans 18 amino acids. V lost 6 bases, J lost 0 bases, and 7 bases stayed unmatched. TCR beta from blood CD8+ and CD4+ T cells was sequenced. The source is a human donor in good health. The sequencing input was CD8+ T cells from PBMCs. The chain is built from TRBV6-1 and TRBJ2-1; the match to TRBD2 covers 14 bases. CDR3 DNA: TGTGCCAGCAGCCGGACTAGCGGGAGGTGGGGCTCCTACAATGAGCAGTTCTTC. Its protein product is CASSRTSGRWGSYNEQFF.